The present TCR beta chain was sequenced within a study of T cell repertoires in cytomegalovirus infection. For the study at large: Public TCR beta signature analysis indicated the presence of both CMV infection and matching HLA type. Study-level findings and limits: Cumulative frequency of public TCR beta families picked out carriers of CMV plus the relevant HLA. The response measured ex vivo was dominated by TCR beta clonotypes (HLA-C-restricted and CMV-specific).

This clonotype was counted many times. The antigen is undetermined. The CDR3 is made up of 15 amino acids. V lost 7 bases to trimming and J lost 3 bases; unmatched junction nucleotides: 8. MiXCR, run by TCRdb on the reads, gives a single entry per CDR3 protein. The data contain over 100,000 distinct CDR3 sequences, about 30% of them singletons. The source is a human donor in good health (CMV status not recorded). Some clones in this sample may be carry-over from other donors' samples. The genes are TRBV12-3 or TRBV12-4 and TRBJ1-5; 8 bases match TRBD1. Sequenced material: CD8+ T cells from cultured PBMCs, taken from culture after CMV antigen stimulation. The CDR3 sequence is CASTEDREVNQPQHF. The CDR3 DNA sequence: TGTGCCAGCACCGAGGACAGGGAAGTCAATCAGCCCCAGCATTTT.